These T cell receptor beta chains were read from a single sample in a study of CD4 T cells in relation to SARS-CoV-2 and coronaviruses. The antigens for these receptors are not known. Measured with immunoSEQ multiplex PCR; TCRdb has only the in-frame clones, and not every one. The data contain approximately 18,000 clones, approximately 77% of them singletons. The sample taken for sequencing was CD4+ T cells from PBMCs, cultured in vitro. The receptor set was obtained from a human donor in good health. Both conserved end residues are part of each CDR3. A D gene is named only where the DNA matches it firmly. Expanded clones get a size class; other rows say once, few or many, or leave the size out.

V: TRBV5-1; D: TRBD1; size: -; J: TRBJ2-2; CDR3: CASSQRTGYTGELFF; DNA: TGCGCCAGCAGCCAACGGACAGGGTACACCGGGGAGCTGTTTTTT
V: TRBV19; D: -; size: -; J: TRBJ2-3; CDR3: CASTRIAGTDTQYF; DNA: TGTGCCAGTACTAGGATTGCGGGCACAGATACGCAGTATTTT
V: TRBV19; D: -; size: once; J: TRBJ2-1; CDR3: CASSAGQSSYNEQFF; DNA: TGTGCCAGTAGTGCGGGACAGAGCTCCTACAATGAGCAGTTCTTC
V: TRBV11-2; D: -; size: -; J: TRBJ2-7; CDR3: CASRVAEEQYF; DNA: TGTGCCAGCAGAGTAGCGGAGGAGCAGTACTTC
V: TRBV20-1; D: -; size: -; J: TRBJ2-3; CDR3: CSASSGASGRTDTQYF; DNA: TGCAGTGCTAGTTCAGGGGCTAGCGGCCGCACAGATACGCAGTATTTT
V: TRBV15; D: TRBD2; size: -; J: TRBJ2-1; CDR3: CATSTVYGTSGNNEQFF; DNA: TGTGCCACCAGCACCGTTTATGGGACTAGCGGGAACAATGAGCAGTTCTTC
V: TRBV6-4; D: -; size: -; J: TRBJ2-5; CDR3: CASSSGEKETQYF; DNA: TGTGCCAGCAGTTCGGGGGAAAAAGAGACCCAGTACTTC
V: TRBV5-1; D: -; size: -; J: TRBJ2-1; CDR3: CASRDLASIRSYNEQFF; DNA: TGCGCCAGCAGGGACCTAGCCTCTATTAGGTCCTACAATGAGCAGTTCTTC
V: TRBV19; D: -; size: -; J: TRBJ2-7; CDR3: CASSMGVTSSEQYF; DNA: TGTGCCAGTAGTATGGGTGTCACATCTAGCGAGCAGTACTTC
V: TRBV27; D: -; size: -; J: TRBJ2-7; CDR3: CASSLGDSNRRYEQYF; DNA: TGTGCCAGCAGTTTAGGCGACAGCAACAGACGCTACGAGCAGTACTTC
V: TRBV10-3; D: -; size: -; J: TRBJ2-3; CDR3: CAISESLINTDTQYF; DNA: TGTGCCATCAGTGAGTCTCTAATAAACACAGATACGCAGTATTTT
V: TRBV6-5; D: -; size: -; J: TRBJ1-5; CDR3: CASRGETSNQPQHF; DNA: TGTGCCAGCAGGGGAGAAACTAGCAATCAGCCCCAGCATTTT
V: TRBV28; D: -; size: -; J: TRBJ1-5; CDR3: CASSKQHSNQPQHF; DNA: TGTGCCAGCAGTAAACAGCATAGCAATCAGCCCCAGCATTTT
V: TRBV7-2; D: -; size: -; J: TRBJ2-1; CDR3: CASSKGISGPYNEQFF; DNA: TGTGCCAGCTCTAAGGGGATTTCGGGACCATACAATGAGCAGTTCTTC
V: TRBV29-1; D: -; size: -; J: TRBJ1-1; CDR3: CSVLSTSAEAFF; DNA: TGCAGCGTTCTCAGTACGTCGGCTGAAGCTTTCTTT
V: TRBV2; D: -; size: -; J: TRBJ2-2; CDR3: CASSEARRGTGELFF; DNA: TGTGCCAGCAGTGAAGCGCGAAGGGGGACCGGGGAGCTGTTTTTT
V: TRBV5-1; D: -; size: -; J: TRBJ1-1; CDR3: CASSLGQGFLEAFF; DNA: TGCGCCAGCAGCTTGGGGCAGGGGTTCCTTGAAGCTTTCTTT
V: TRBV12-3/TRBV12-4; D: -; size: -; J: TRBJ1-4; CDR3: CASSRDRPEKLFF; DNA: TGTGCCAGCAGTCGAGACAGGCCTGAAAAACTGTTTTTT
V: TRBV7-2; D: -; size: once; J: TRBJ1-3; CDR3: CASSFAQGGVAGNTIYF; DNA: TGTGCCAGCAGCTTCGCGCAGGGAGGGGTTGCTGGAAACACCATATATTTT
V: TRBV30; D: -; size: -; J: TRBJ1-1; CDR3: CAWKKDRRTEAFF; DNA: TGTGCCTGGAAGAAAGACAGACGCACTGAAGCTTTCTTT
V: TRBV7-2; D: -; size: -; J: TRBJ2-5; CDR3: CASSTRVQETQYF; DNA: TGTGCCAGCAGCACCCGGGTGCAAGAGACCCAGTACTTC
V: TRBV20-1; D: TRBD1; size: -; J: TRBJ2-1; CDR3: CSASYWQGAIEQFF; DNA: TGCAGTGCTAGTTATTGGCAGGGGGCTATTGAGCAGTTCTTC
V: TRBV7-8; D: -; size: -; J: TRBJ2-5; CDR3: CASSYRGAGETQYF; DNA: TGTGCCAGCAGCTACCGGGGGGCGGGAGAGACCCAGTACTTC
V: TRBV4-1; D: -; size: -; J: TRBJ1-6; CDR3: CASSQETSPLHF; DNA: TGCGCCAGCAGCCAAGAGACTTCACCCCTCCACTTT
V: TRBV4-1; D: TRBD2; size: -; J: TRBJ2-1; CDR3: CASSQGAGLAGVGNEQFF; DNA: TGCGCCAGCAGCCAAGGTGCGGGACTAGCGGGAGTAGGGAATGAGCAGTTCTTC
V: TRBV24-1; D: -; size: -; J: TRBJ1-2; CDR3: CATSPQGLGGYTF; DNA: TGTGCCACCAGTCCCCAGGGACTGGGTGGCTACACCTTC